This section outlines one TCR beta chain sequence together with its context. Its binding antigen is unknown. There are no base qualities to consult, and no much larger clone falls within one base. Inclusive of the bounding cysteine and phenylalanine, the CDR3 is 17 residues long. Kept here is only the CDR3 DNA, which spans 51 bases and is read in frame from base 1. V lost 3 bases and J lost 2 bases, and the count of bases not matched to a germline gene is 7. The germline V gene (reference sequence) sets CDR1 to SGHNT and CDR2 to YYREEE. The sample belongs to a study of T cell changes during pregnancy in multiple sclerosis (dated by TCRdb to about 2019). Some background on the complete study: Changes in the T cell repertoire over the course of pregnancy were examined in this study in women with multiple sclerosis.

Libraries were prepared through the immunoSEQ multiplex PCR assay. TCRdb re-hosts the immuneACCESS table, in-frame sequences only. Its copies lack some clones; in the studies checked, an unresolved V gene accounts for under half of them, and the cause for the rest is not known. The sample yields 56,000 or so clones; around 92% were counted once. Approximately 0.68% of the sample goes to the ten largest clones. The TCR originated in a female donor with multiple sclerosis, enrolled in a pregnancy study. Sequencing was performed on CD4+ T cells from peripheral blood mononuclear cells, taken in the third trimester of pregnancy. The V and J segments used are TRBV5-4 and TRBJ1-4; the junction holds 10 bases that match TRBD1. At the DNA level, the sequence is TGTGCCAGCAGCTCGGGACAGGGGAAAGCGACTAATGAAAAACTGTTTTTT. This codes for CASSSGQGKATNEKLFF.